This passage covers 10 T cell receptor beta chains from one sample sequenced in a study of blood T cell repertoires in COVID-19 (TCRdb year 2020). Library construction relied on the immunoSEQ multiplex PCR assay. TCRdb carries this immuneACCESS record with in-frame sequences only. Its versions omit some clonotypes, under half of them owing to an unresolved V gene in the studies checked, with the rest unexplained. The sample contains a few hundred thousand clones, approximately 91% of them found a single time. Around 1.5% of the sample is held by the ten biggest clonotypes. What was sequenced was PBMCs or T cells enriched from blood (not recorded which). The receptors stem from a woman younger than 35 who had been exposed to COVID-19.

This chain connects TRBV21-1 to TRBJ2-5; the table assigns TRBD2, which was not confirmed against the DNA. TRBV21-1 is flagged as a pseudogene. This CDR3 is 14 amino acids long. The CDR3 is CASRYGWQQETQYF. CDR3 DNA: TGTGCCAGCAGGTACGGGTGGCAGCAAGAGACCCAGTACTTC.

In this sample, this clone turned up a few times. The chain employs TRBV5-1 and TRBJ2-1; D not resolved. Trimming pared 0 bases from V and 7 bases from J, leaving 17 bases between. In germline, CDR1 is SGHRS, CDR2 YFSETQ. The CDR3 is 16 amino acids. The CDR3 region has the DNA TGCGCCAGCAGCTTGGCGGCAGGATCTCTCCAAAATGAGCAGTTCTTC. This codes for CASSLAAGSLQNEQFF.

This chain joins TRBV10-3 and TRBJ2-1; D is perhaps TRBD1 (6 bases). CDR1 and CDR2 (germline): ENHRY, SYGVKD. CDR3 length: 16 amino acids. The V gene lost 4 bases and the J gene lost 0 bases, with 13 bases spanning the gap. The CDR3 region has the DNA TGTGCCATCAGTGCACGCCAGGACAGCTCCTACAATGAGCAGTTCTTC. Protein product: CAISARQDSSYNEQFF.

About this clone: Additional DNA sequences in this sample encode the identical CDR3. This chain joins TRBV5-1 and TRBJ2-7; TRBD1 might be the D (6 bases). Between the trimmed V and J ends, which lost 4 bases and 2 bases, there was a span of 10 bases. The CDR3 is made up of 13 amino acids. Germline values: CDR1 SGHRS, CDR2 YFSETQ. The CDR3 is CASSPGQTYEQYF. In DNA form, the CDR3 reads TGCGCCAGCAGCCCGGGACAAACCTACGAGCAGTACTTC.

J is TRBJ1-3 and V is TRBV24-1, with 8 bases fitting TRBD1. This CDR3 has 13 residues. The ends lost 6 bases at V and 6 bases at J; junction bases unmatched: 3. The V gene's germline CDR1 is KGHDR and CDR2 SFDVKD. Here the CDR3 DNA reads TGTGCCACCAGTTCCCAGGGGGCAAACACCATATATTTT. Protein product: CATSSQGANTIYF.

In DNA, the CDR3 is TGTGCCAGCAGCTTGAGGACTAGCATGGCAGATACGCAGTATTTT. Translated, it gives CASSLRTSMADTQYF. This chain connects TRBV7-6 to TRBJ2-3; 8 positions match TRBD2. This CDR3 region has 15 residues. V was clipped by 3 bases and J by 4 bases; unmatched bases: 6. Per germline, CDR1 SGHVS and CDR2 FNYEAQ.

The chain combines TRBV5-4 with TRBJ1-4; a weak D match, TRBD1 (6 bases). V was clipped by 4 bases and J by 4 bases, with 11 bases between them. From germline, CDR1 is SGHNT and CDR2 YYREEE (reference sequence). CDR3 length: 14 residues. CDR3 nucleotide sequence: TGTGCCAGCAGCCCCGGACAGATTAATGAAAAACTGTTTTTT. The encoded protein is CASSPGQINEKLFF.

The CDR3 spells CASSLPGTGGEKLFF. DNA of the CDR3: TGTGCCAGCAGCTTGCCCGGGACAGGGGGTGAAAAACTGTTTTTT. The rearrangement links TRBV5-4 to TRBJ1-4, with TRBD1 identical over 11 bases. After removal of 1 base from V and 7 bases from J, the junction contained 3 bases not matched to a gene. The germline V gene encodes CDR1 SGHNT and CDR2 YYREEE (reference sequence). The CDR3 runs 15 residues. Supplemented by reference TRBV5-4 and TRBJ1-4, the full variable domain reads ETGVTQSPTHLIKTRGQQVTLRCSSQSGHNTVSWYQQALGQGPQFIFQYYREEENGRGNFPPRFSGLQFPNYSSELNVNALELDDSALYLCASSLPGTGGEKLFFGSGTQLSVL.

This clone appeared a few times. The chain links TRBV29-1 to TRBJ2-3, with 13 bases that match TRBD2. Trimming cost V 7 bases and J 1 base; bases outside gene matches: 5. CDR3 length equals 15 residues. Germline CDR1 and CDR2: SQVTM and ANQGSEA. The CDR3: CSGTGTSGGTDTQYF. DNA of the CDR3: TGCAGCGGAACCGGGACTAGCGGGGGCACAGATACGCAGTATTTT.

The chain uses TRBV7-2 and TRBJ2-7; 8 bases match TRBD2. Germline V gene sequence: CDR1 SGHTA, CDR2 FQGNSA. Trimming at V came to 2 bases and at J to 3 bases, leaving 6 bases not matched to a gene. This CDR3 region has 15 residues. The CDR3 nucleotides are TGTGCCAGCAGCTTAAGGGGACTAGACGTCTACGAGCAGTACTTC. This gives the protein CASSLRGLDVYEQYF.